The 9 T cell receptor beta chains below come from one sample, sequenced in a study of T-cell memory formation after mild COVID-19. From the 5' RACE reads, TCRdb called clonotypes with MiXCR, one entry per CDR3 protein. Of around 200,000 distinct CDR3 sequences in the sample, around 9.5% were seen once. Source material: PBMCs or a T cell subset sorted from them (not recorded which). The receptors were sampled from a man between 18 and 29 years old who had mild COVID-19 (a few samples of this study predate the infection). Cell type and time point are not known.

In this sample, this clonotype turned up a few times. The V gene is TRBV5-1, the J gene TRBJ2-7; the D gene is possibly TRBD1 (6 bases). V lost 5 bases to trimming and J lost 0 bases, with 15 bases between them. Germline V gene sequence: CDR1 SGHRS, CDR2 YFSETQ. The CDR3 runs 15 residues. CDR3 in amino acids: CASRPDSGSSYEQYV. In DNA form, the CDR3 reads TGCGCCAGCAGACCGGACAGTGGCAGCTCCTACGAGCAGTACGTC.

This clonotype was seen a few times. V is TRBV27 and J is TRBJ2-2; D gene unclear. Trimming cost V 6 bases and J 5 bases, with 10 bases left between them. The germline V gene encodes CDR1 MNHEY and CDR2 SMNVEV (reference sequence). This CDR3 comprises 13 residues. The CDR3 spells CASRLWGTGELFF. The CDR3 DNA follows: TGTGCCAGCAGACTCTGGGGTACCGGGGAGCTGTTTTTT.

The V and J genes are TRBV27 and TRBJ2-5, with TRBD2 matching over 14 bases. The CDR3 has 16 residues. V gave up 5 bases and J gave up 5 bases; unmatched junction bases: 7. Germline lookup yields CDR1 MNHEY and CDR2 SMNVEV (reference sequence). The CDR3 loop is CASSDQTSGGAETQYF. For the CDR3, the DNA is TGTGCCAGCAGTGACCAGACTAGCGGGGGGGCGGAGACCCAGTACTTC.

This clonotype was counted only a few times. In DNA form, the CDR3 reads TGTGCCAGCCGTAGCCCAGGGGGCAATGAGCAGTTCTTC. It encodes CASRSPGGNEQFF. V and J are TRBV9 and TRBJ2-1; 7 bases are a match to TRBD1. V shed 7 bases and J 6 bases; nucleotides not matched to a gene: 7. Germline CDR1 reads SGDLS; CDR2 reads YYNGEE. The CDR3 spans 13 residues.

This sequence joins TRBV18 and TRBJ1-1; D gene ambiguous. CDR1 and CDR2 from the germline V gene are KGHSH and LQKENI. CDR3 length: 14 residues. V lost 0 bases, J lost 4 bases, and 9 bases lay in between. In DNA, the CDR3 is TGTGCCAGCTCACCACCCACAAGAGGCACTGAAGCTTTCTTT. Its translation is CASSPPTRGTEAFF.

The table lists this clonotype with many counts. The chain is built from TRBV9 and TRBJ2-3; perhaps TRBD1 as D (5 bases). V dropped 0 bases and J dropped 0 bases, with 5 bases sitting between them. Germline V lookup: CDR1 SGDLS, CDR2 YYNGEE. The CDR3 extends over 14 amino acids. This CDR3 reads CASSVGGSTDTQYF. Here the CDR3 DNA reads TGTGCCAGCAGCGTAGGGGGCAGCACAGATACGCAGTATTTT.

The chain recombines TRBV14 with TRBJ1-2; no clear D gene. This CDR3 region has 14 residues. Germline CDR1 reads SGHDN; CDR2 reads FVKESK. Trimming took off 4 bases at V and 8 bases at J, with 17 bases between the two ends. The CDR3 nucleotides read TGTGCCAGCAGCCCTCTTCTCCAGACACGAGGCTACACCTTC. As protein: CASSPLLQTRGYTF.

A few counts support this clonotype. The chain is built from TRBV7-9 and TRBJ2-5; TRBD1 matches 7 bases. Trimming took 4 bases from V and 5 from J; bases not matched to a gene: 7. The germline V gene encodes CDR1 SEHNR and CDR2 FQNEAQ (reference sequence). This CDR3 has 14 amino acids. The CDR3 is CASSYRQGYETQYF. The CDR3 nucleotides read TGTGCCAGCAGCTATCGACAGGGCTACGAGACCCAGTACTTC.

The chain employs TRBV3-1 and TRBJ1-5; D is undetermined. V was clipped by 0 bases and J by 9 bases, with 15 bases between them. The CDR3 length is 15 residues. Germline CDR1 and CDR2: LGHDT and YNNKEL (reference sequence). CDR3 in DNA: TGTGCCAGCAGCCAAGAGCCAACTCTCGGAAGGCCCCAGCATTTT. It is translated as CASSQEPTLGRPQHF.